This T cell receptor (beta chain) was sequenced during a study of immune cell composition in non-small cell lung cancer. V was pared by 5 bases and J by 3 bases, with 11 bases of the junction left unmatched. CDR1 and CDR2 from the germline V gene are MGHRA and YSYEKL. The CDR3 is made up of 16 amino acids. Assay: immunoSEQ multiplex PCR; the TCRdb copy retains only in-frame clones and omits some. The table includes over a thousand clones, about 87% detected once. This clonotype originated in a human donor with non-small cell lung cancer. The sequenced material came from lung tumor tissue. V is TRBV4-1 and J is TRBJ2-7; 9 bases match TRBD1. CDR3 amino acids: CASSETIQGAYYEQYF. Here the CDR3 DNA reads TGCGCCAGCAGCGAAACTATACAGGGGGCGTACTACGAGCAGTACTTC.